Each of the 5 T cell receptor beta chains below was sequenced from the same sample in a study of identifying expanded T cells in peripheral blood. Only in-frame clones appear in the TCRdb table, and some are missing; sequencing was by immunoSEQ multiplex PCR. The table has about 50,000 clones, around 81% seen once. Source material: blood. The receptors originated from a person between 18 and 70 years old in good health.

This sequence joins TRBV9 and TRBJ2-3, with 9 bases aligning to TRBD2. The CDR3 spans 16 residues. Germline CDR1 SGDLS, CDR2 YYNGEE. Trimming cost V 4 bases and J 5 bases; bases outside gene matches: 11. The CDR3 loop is CASSPGGLAGLDTQYF. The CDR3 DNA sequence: TGTGCCAGCAGCCCCGGTGGGCTAGCGGGGCTAGATACGCAGTATTTT.

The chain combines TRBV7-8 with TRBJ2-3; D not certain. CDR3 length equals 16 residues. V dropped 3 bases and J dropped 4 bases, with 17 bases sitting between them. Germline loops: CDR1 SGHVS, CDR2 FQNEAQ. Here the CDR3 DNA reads TGTGCCAGCAGCTTCACACCGACCCTGAGGCCAGATACGCAGTATTTT. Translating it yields CASSFTPTLRPDTQYF.

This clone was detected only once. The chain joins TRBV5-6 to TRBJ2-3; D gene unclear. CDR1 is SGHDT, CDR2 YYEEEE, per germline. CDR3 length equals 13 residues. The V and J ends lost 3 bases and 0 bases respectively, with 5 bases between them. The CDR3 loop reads CASSSASTDTQYF. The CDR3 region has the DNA TGTGCCAGCAGCTCGGCAAGCACAGATACGCAGTATTTT.

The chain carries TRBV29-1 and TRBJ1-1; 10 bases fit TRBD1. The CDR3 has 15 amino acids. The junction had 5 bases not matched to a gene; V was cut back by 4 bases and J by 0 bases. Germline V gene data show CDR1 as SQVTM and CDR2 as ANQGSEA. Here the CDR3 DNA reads TGCAGCGTTGGCCGGACAGGGGGATTGAACACTGAAGCTTTCTTT. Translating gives CSVGRTGGLNTEAFF.

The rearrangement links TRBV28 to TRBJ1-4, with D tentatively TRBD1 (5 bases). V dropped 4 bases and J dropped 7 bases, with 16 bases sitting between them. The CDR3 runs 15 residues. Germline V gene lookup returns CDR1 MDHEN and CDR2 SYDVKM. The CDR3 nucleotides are TGTGCCAGCAGTTCGACAGAGGTCAGGTTTGAAAAACTGTTTTTT. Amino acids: CASSSTEVRFEKLFF.